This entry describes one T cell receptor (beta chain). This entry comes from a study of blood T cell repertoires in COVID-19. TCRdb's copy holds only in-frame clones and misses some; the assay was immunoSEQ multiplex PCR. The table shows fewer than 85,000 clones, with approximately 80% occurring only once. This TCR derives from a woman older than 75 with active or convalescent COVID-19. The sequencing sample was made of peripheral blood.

CDR3 region: CATGTGDYNSPLHF. DNA for the CDR3: TGTGCCACCGGGACAGGGGATTATAATTCACCCCTCCACTTT. The rearrangement joins TRBV10-3 to TRBJ1-6; 10 bases line up with TRBD1. This CDR3 region has 14 residues. Germline CDR1 and CDR2: ENHRY and SYGVKD. V lost 10 bases, J lost 4 bases, and 4 bases stayed unmatched.